Listed below are T cell receptor beta chains from one sample, sequenced in a study of blood T cell repertoires in COVID-19. TCRdb keeps only in-frame clones here, not all; method: immunoSEQ multiplex PCR. The sample holds about 180,000 clones, roughly 85% seen once. Source material: peripheral blood. The receptors were gathered from a man aged 55 to 70 with acute or convalescent COVID-19. The CDR3 runs from the conserved cysteine through the conserved F or W. Rows give clone size only sometimes, using once, few, many, or a class for an expanded clone.

cdr3_aa: CASSIARQPPYEQYF
clone_size: -
j_call: TRBJ2-7
v_call: TRBV19

cdr3_aa: CASSYLGDGELFF
clone_size: -
j_call: TRBJ2-2
v_call: TRBV12-3/TRBV12-4

cdr3_aa: CASRVPRTRFGNQPQHF
clone_size: -
j_call: TRBJ1-5
v_call: TRBV28

cdr3_aa: CASRITDRENSPLHF
clone_size: -
j_call: TRBJ1-6
v_call: TRBV2

cdr3_aa: CAWSPPSTYEQYF
clone_size: -
j_call: TRBJ2-7
v_call: TRBV30

cdr3_aa: CASSPIPSGQETQYF
clone_size: -
j_call: TRBJ2-5
v_call: TRBV19

cdr3_aa: CASSLVGSGELFF
clone_size: -
j_call: TRBJ2-2
v_call: TRBV28

cdr3_aa: CASSPRLAQSSYNEQFF
clone_size: -
j_call: TRBJ2-1
v_call: TRBV7-2

cdr3_aa: CASSQRTGGISGANVLTF
clone_size: -
j_call: TRBJ2-6
v_call: TRBV7-3

cdr3_aa: CASRRDRVSSNEQYF
clone_size: few
j_call: TRBJ2-7
v_call: TRBV6-6

cdr3_aa: CASSKGLAGGTDTQYF
clone_size: -
j_call: TRBJ2-3
v_call: TRBV5-4

cdr3_aa: CASSFFGLAGLGTGELFF
clone_size: -
j_call: TRBJ2-2
v_call: TRBV7-9

cdr3_aa: CASSLASGTGQYF
clone_size: -
j_call: TRBJ2-7
v_call: TRBV19

cdr3_aa: CASSYYRDTNYGYTF
clone_size: -
j_call: TRBJ1-2
v_call: TRBV6-5

cdr3_aa: CASNLGGGTEAFF
clone_size: few
j_call: TRBJ1-1
v_call: TRBV6-5

cdr3_aa: CASSLTSNTGELFF
clone_size: few
j_call: TRBJ2-2
v_call: TRBV7-3

cdr3_aa: CASSLAGGDRAYGYTF
clone_size: -
j_call: TRBJ1-2
v_call: TRBV7-9

cdr3_aa: CASSQIQGLNEQFF
clone_size: -
j_call: TRBJ2-1
v_call: TRBV3-1/TRBV3-2

cdr3_aa: CASSYRDRVYNEQFF
clone_size: -
j_call: TRBJ2-1
v_call: TRBV5-1

cdr3_aa: CASSLGTGGTDEQYF
clone_size: -
j_call: TRBJ2-7
v_call: TRBV7-2

cdr3_aa: CASSDFRITDTQYF
clone_size: -
j_call: TRBJ2-3
v_call: TRBV10-2

cdr3_aa: CASSRTGGGQWQYF
clone_size: once
j_call: TRBJ2-3
v_call: TRBV7-3

cdr3_aa: CASSSSGSSTGELFF
clone_size: once
j_call: TRBJ2-2
v_call: TRBV9

cdr3_aa: CASRRNTGELFF
clone_size: -
j_call: TRBJ2-2
v_call: TRBV2

cdr3_aa: CASSRPPGLPVELFF
clone_size: -
j_call: TRBJ2-2
v_call: TRBV28

cdr3_aa: CASSQDHWGRSGGNTGELFF
clone_size: -
j_call: TRBJ2-2
v_call: TRBV3-1/TRBV3-2

cdr3_aa: CASSQDMNTEAFF
clone_size: -
j_call: TRBJ1-1
v_call: TRBV14

cdr3_aa: CASKGGSVSYEQYF
clone_size: -
j_call: TRBJ2-7
v_call: TRBV6-5

cdr3_aa: CATSDNRDSTYNEQFF
clone_size: once
j_call: TRBJ2-1
v_call: TRBV24-1

cdr3_aa: CASSRQGGYEQYF
clone_size: -
j_call: TRBJ2-7
v_call: TRBV28

cdr3_aa: CASSEYRGNIQYF
clone_size: -
j_call: TRBJ2-4
v_call: TRBV12-3/TRBV12-4

cdr3_aa: CASSSGTGGTTEAFF
clone_size: -
j_call: TRBJ1-1
v_call: TRBV7-9

cdr3_aa: CASSPPSGGIEKLFF
clone_size: -
j_call: TRBJ1-4
v_call: TRBV9

cdr3_aa: CASSWGPPGGNQPQHF
clone_size: once
j_call: TRBJ1-5
v_call: TRBV5-6

cdr3_aa: CAWSVQGTGSTYEQYF
clone_size: -
j_call: TRBJ2-7
v_call: TRBV30

cdr3_aa: CASRASSYEQYF
clone_size: -
j_call: TRBJ2-7
v_call: TRBV2

cdr3_aa: CASSGGALLYNEQFF
clone_size: -
j_call: TRBJ2-1
v_call: TRBV28

cdr3_aa: CASSITLGSINTGELFF
clone_size: -
j_call: TRBJ2-2
v_call: TRBV19

cdr3_aa: CASSFPGTGKGNEQFF
clone_size: -
j_call: TRBJ2-1
v_call: TRBV6-5

cdr3_aa: CAISSREPYNEQFF
clone_size: -
j_call: TRBJ2-1
v_call: TRBV10-3

cdr3_aa: CASSPFEGLQGDTEAFF
clone_size: -
j_call: TRBJ1-1
v_call: TRBV18

cdr3_aa: CASSPTSGRADTQYF
clone_size: -
j_call: TRBJ2-3
v_call: TRBV7-2

cdr3_aa: CASSFGSPPGELFF
clone_size: few
j_call: TRBJ2-2
v_call: TRBV7-8

cdr3_aa: CSASASGSRNEQFF
clone_size: -
j_call: TRBJ2-1
v_call: TRBV20-1

cdr3_aa: CASRLGGGLAGGSYNEQFF
clone_size: -
j_call: TRBJ2-1
v_call: TRBV7-8

cdr3_aa: CASSQGQVGYGYTF
clone_size: once
j_call: TRBJ1-2
v_call: TRBV4-3

cdr3_aa: CASSLGTSEYNEQFF
clone_size: -
j_call: TRBJ2-1
v_call: TRBV2

cdr3_aa: CATQRSGPANEQFF
clone_size: -
j_call: TRBJ2-1
v_call: TRBV5-1